The 12 T cell receptor beta chains below were found in one sample sequenced in a study of blood T cell repertoires in COVID-19. The assay was immunoSEQ multiplex PCR, and TCRdb's table has in-frame clones only and misses some. The data contain approximately 260,000 clones, roughly nine tenths of them singletons. The sequenced material came from peripheral blood. These receptors came from a man aged 50 to 59 with acute or convalescent COVID-19.

This clone occurred once. The V call is TRBV11-2, the J call TRBJ2-7; D unresolved. Trimming left V 5 bases short and J 0 bases short, with 5 bases between. The CDR3 length is 12 residues. The germline V gene has CDR1 SGHAT and CDR2 FQNNGV. The CDR3 loop reads CASSVLSYEQYF. The CDR3 coding sequence is TGTGCCAGCAGCGTCCTCTCCTACGAGCAGTACTTC.

Here the CDR3 DNA reads TGCGCCAGCAGCCAAGAAGGACAGCAAGAGACCCAGTACTTC. Encoded protein: CASSQEGQQETQYF. The gene calls are TRBV4-1 and TRBJ2-5; D is possibly TRBD1 (6 bases). V was shortened by 0 bases and J by 2 bases, with 7 bases between the two germline ends. CDR3 size: 14 residues. The germline CDR1 and CDR2 sequences are MGHRA and YSYEKL.

The CDR3 region has the DNA TGTGCCAGCAGGGGACAGGGCTCCTACGAGCAGTACTTC. As protein: CASRGQGSYEQYF. The J gene is TRBJ2-7, the V gene TRBV28, with 9 bases aligning to TRBD1. This CDR3 comprises 13 residues. Trimming removed 6 bases from V and 0 bases from J; junction bases left unmatched: 0. The germline V gene has CDR1 MDHEN and CDR2 SYDVKM. Supplemented by reference TRBV28 and TRBJ2-7, the full variable domain reads DVKVTQSSRYLVKRTGEKVFLECVQDMDHENMFWYRQDPGLGLRLIYFSYDVKMKEKGDIPEGYSVSREKKERFSLILESASTNQTSMYLCASRGQGSYEQYFGPGTRLTVT.

The chain joins TRBV5-1 to TRBJ1-1; unclear D gene. V was clipped by 5 bases and J by 1 base, with 6 bases between them. The length of the CDR3 is 12 residues. CDR1 is SGHRS, CDR2 YFSETQ, per germline. In nucleotides, the CDR3 is TGCGCCAGCAGGCGGGAGAACACTGAAGCTTTCTTT. This codes for CASRRENTEAFF.

The chain recombines TRBV9 with TRBJ2-5; TRBD2 agrees at 9 bases. The V gene's germline CDR1 is SGDLS and CDR2 YYNGEE. The trim removed 0 bases at V and 5 bases at J, leaving 5 bases unmatched. The length of the CDR3 is 15 residues. The CDR3 spells CASSVGGGVVETQYF. CDR3 coding DNA: TGTGCCAGCAGCGTAGGCGGGGGGGTGGTTGAGACCCAGTACTTC.

The rearrangement links TRBV16 to TRBJ2-3; 7 nucleotides agree with TRBD1. V gave up 4 bases and J gave up 2 bases; unmatched junction bases: 6. The CDR3 spans 15 residues. Per the germline V gene, CDR1 is KGHSY and CDR2 is FQNENV. DNA of the CDR3: TGTGCCAGCAGCCCAGTGACAGGGTCCACAGATACGCAGTATTTT. It translates to CASSPVTGSTDTQYF.

The chain couples TRBV5-5 to TRBJ2-3; 15 bases are a match to TRBD2. After removal of 5 bases from V and 5 bases from J, the junction contained 9 bases not matched to a gene. Germline V gene sequence: CDR1 SGHKS, CDR2 YYEKEE (reference sequence). The CDR3 is made up of 17 amino acids. The CDR3 DNA is TGTGCCAGCAGACGGACTAGCGGGGGGGCCGGGGGAGATACGCAGTATTTT. This translates into CASRRTSGGAGGDTQYF.

The chain combines TRBV27 with TRBJ2-1; 7 bases fit TRBD2. CDR3 length: 14 residues. Germline V gives CDR1 MNHEY, CDR2 SMNVEV (reference sequence). The V segment lost 8 bases and the J segment 3 bases; nucleotides outside the gene matches: 7. Here the CDR3 reads CASGRAGVYNEQFF. The CDR3 DNA reads as TGTGCCAGCGGTAGGGCGGGGGTCTACAATGAGCAGTTCTTC.

V and J are TRBV19 and TRBJ2-2; the match to TRBD1 covers 9 bases. Losses at the gene ends were 4 bases for V and 7 bases for J; bases not matched to a gene: 4. The germline V gene has CDR1 LNHDA and CDR2 SQIVND (reference sequence). CDR3 length: 14 amino acids. This CDR3 is CASSKDRGGGELFF. The DNA of the CDR3 is TGTGCCAGTAGTAAGGACAGGGGTGGCGGGGAGCTGTTTTTT.

This chain joins TRBV3-1 (or the pseudogene TRBV3-2) and TRBJ2-7; 8 positions match TRBD1. CDR3 length: 15 residues. Germline V gives CDR1 LGHDT, CDR2 YNNKEL (reference sequence). J lost 3 bases, V lost 0 bases, and 4 bases had no gene match. The CDR3 sequence is CASSQEWDRSYEQYF. The CDR3 bases are TGTGCCAGCAGCCAAGAATGGGACAGGAGCTACGAGCAGTACTTC.

This clone is a singleton in its sample. This chain uses TRBV29-1 with TRBJ1-4; D is ambiguous. The CDR3 runs 13 residues. Trimming removed 0 bases from V and 8 bases from J, with 10 bases in between. Germline V gives CDR1 SQVTM, CDR2 ANQGSEA. In nucleotides, the CDR3 is TGCAGCGTTGAAGAGCACAGACGGGAAAAACTGTTTTTT. Protein product: CSVEEHRREKLFF.

This chain joins TRBV7-9 and TRBJ1-2; 7 bases agree with TRBD1. This CDR3 contains 15 residues. Germline V gives CDR1 SEHNR, CDR2 FQNEAQ (reference sequence). Losses at the gene ends were 0 bases for V and 4 bases for J; bases not matched to a gene: 5. This CDR3 is CASSLANRGGYGYTF. The CDR3 coding sequence is TGTGCCAGCAGCTTAGCGAACAGGGGTGGCTATGGCTACACCTTC.